This TCR beta chain is from a study of blood T cell repertoires in COVID-19. Study processing details: Amplification from reference gene primers served as the basis for estimated nucleated cell counts. Only in-frame clones appear in the TCRdb table, and some are missing; sequencing was by immunoSEQ multiplex PCR. V, J and clone size are taken as reported in that table, and D and trimming were inferred from the DNA itself. Among roughly 250,000 clones, roughly 80% were seen once, and the ten largest hold 6% to 9.5%. Sequenced input: peripheral blood. This receptor was taken from a woman aged 45-65 years with acute or convalescent COVID-19.

The CDR3 DNA follows: TGTGCCAGCAGCGTAACGGGGACAGTCTCCTACAATGAGCAGTTCTTC. Amino acid sequence: CASSVTGTVSYNEQFF. J is TRBJ2-1 and V is TRBV9; 7 nucleotides match TRBD1. From germline, CDR1 is SGDLS and CDR2 YYNGEE. The length of the CDR3 is 16 residues. The J segment lost 0 bases and the V segment lost 1 base, leaving 4 bases of the junction unmatched.